The text below deals with one T cell receptor (beta chain). The sample comes from a study of blood T cell repertoires in COVID-19. Study as a whole: The United States, Italy and Spain provided the acute and convalescent COVID-19 samples. PBMCs, B-cell-depleted T cells, or T cells were the source of the cDNA or gDNA that made up the material.

Trimming pared 6 bases from V and 2 bases from J, leaving 16 bases between. The CDR3 runs 16 residues. The germline CDR1 and CDR2 sequences are MDHEN and SYDVKM. Recruited during active infection, patients (from Seattle) were subsequently followed longitudinally. In the authors' methods: Amplification of reference gene primers provided the estimated nucleated cell counts. Method: immunoSEQ multiplex PCR; TCRdb's copy keeps in-frame clones and lacks some. That table furnishes V, J and clone size, whereas the DNA furnished D and trimming. Of over 150,000 clones in the sample, around 84% are singletons; the top ten hold approximately 0.5%.

The sequence was collected from a man aged 55 to 70 with COVID-19, enrolled during active disease. Material for sequencing was peripheral blood. V is TRBV28 and J is TRBJ1-4, with D perhaps matching TRBD1 (5 bases). For the CDR3, the DNA is TGTGCCAGCAGCCACTTAGGAGGGGCGACTAATGAAAAACTGTTTTTT. Its translation: CASSHLGGATNEKLFF. The whole variable domain, filled in from reference TRBV28 and TRBJ1-4, reads DVKVTQSSRYLVKRTGEKVFLECVQDMDHENMFWYRQDPGLGLRLIYFSYDVKMKEKGDIPEGYSVSREKKERFSLILESASTNQTSMYLCASSHLGGATNEKLFFGSGTQLSVL.